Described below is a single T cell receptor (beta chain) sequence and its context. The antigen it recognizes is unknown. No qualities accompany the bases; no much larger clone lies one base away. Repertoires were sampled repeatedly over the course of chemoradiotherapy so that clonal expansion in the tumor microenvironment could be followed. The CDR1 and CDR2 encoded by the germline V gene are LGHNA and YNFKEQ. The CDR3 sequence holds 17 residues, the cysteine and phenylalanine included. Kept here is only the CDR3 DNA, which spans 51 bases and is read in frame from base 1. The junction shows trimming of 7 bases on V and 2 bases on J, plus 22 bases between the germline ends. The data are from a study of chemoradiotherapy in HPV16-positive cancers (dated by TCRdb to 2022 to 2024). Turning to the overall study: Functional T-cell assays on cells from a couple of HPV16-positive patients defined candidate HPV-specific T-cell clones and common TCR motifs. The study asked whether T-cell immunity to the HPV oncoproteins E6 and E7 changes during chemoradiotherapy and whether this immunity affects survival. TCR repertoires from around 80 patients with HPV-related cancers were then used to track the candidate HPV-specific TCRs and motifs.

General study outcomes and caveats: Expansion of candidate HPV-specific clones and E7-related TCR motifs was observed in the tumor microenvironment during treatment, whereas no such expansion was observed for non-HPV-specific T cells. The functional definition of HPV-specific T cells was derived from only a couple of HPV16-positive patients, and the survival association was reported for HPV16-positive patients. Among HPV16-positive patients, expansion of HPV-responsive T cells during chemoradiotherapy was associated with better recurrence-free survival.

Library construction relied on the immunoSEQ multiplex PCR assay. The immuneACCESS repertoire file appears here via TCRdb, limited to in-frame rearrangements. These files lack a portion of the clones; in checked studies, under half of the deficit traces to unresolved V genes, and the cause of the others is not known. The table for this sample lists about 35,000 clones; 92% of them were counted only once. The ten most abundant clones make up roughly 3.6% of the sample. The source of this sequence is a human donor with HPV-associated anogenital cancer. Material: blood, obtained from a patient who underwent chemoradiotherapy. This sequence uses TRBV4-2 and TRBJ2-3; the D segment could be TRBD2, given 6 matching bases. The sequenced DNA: TGTGCCAGCACTCATGACCCGGTGGGACTGAACACAGATACGCAGTATTTT. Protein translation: CASTHDPVGLNTDTQYF.